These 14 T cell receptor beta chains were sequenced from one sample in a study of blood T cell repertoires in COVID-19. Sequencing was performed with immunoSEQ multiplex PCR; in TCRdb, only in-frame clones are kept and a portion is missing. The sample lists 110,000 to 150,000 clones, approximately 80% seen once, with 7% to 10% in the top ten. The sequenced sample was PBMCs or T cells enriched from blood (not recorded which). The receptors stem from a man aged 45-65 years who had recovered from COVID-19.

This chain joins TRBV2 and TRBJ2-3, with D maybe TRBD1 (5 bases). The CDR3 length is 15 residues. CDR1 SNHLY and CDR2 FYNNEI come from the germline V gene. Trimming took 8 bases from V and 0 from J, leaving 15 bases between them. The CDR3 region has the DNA TGTGCCAGCTCTATCTACAGGTTAAGCACAGATACGCAGTATTTT. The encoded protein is CASSIYRLSTDTQYF.

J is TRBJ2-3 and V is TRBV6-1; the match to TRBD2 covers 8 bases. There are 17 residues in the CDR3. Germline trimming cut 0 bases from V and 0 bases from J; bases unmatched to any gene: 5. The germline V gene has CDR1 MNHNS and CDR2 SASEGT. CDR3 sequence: CASSEAERGHSTDTQYF. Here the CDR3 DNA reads TGTGCCAGCAGTGAAGCGGAGCGGGGGCATAGCACAGATACGCAGTATTTT.

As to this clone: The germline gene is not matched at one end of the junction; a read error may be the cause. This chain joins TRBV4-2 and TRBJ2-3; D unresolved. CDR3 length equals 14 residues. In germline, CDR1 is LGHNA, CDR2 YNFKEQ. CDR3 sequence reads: CASSQGSSRDTQYF. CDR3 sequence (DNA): TGTGCCAGCAGCCAAGGGAGTAGCAGAGATACGCAGTATTTT.

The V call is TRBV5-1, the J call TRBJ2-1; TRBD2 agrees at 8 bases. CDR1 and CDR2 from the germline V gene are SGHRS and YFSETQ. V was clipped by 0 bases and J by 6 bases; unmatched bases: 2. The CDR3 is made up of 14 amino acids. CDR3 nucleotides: TGCGCCAGCAGCTTGGGGGGGACTAGCAATGAGCAGTTCTTC. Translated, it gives CASSLGGTSNEQFF.

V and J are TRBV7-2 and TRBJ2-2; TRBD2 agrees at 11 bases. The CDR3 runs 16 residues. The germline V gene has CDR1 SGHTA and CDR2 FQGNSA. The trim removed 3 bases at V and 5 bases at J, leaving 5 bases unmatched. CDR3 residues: CASSFPSGGNTGELFF. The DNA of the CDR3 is TGTGCCAGCAGCTTCCCTAGCGGGGGGAATACCGGGGAGCTGTTTTTT.

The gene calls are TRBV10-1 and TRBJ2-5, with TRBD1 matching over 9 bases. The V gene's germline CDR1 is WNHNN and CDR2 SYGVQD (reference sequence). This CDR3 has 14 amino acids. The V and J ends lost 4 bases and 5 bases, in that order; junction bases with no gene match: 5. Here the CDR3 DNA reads TGCGCCAGCAGTGGTACAGGGGGCCGGGAGACCCAGTACTTC. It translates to CASSGTGGRETQYF.

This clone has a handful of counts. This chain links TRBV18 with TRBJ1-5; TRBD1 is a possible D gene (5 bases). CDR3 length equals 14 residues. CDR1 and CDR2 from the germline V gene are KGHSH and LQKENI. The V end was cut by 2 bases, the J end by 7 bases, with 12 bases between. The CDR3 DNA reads TGTGCCAGCTCACCAGGCAGGGAGGGCCAGCCCCAGCATTTT. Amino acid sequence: CASSPGREGQPQHF.

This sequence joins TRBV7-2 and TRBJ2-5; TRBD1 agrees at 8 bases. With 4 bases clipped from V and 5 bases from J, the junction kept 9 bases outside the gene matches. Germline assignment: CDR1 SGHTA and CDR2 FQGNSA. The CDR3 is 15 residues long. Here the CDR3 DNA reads TGTGCCAGCAGCTGGAACCAGGGGGCCCGGGAGACCCAGTACTTC. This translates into CASSWNQGARETQYF.

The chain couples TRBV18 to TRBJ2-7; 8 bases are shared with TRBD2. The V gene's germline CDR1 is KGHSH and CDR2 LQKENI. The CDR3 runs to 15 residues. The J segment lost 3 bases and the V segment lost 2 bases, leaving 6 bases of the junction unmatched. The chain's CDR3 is CASSPVGLGSYEQYF. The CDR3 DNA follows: TGTGCCAGCTCACCAGTGGGACTAGGGAGCTACGAGCAGTACTTC.

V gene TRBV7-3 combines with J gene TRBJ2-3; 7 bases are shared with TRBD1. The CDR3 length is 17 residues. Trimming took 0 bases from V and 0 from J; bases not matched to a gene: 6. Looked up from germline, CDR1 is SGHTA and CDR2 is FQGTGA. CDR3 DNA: TGTGCCAGCAGCTTAACCGGGACAGCCTCTAGCACAGATACGCAGTATTTT. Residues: CASSLTGTASSTDTQYF.

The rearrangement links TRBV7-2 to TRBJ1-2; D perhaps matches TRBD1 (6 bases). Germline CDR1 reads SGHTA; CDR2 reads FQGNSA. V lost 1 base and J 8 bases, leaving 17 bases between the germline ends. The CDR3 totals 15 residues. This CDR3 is CASSLDLPQGYGYTF. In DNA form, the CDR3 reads TGTGCCAGCAGCTTAGATCTCCCCCAGGGGTACGGCTACACCTTC.

The CDR3 region is CASSPRQETYEQYF. The CDR3 DNA reads as TGTGCCAGCTCACCGAGACAGGAGACCTACGAGCAGTACTTC. The chain is built from TRBV18 and TRBJ2-7; tentative D call: TRBD1 (6 bases). This CDR3 has 14 residues. Trimming shortened V by 3 bases and J by 2 bases, and 11 bases separated the two germline ends. CDR1 is KGHSH and CDR2 is LQKENI in the germline V gene.

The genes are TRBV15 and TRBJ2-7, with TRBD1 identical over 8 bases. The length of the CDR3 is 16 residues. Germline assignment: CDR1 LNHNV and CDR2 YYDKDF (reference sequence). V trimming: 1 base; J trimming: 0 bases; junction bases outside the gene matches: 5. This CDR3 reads CATSRVGRGPSYEQYF. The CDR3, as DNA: TGTGCCACCAGCAGAGTGGGCAGGGGGCCCTCCTACGAGCAGTACTTC.

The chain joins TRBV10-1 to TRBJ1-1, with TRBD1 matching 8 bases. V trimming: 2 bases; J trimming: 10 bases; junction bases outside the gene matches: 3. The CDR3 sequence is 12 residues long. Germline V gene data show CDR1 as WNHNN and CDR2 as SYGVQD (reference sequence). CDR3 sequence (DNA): TGCGCCAGCAGTGAGGGACAGGGTAGAGCTTTCTTT. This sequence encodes CASSEGQGRAFF.